These 15 T cell receptor beta chains share one sample of origin, sequenced in a study of read filtering for tumor transcriptome and immune sequencing. This library used approximately 370 ng RNA and molecular barcoded adaptors spanning alpha/delta and beta/gamma chains. TCRdb itself ran the reads through MiXCR, one entry per CDR3 protein. The sample has nearly 60,000 distinct CDR3 sequences, over 9% seen once. What was sequenced was a population of CD138-negative cells sorted from bone marrow. Receptor source: a donor at least 40 years old with multiple myeloma.

Concerning this clonotype: The CDR3 does not close with the conserved phenylalanine or tryptophan, likely indicating a read error. The chain links TRBV5-1 to TRBJ1-1; perhaps TRBD1 as D (6 bases). The germline CDR1 and CDR2 sequences are SGHRS and YFSETQ. V was cut by 4 bases and J by 1 base, with 11 bases left in between. The CDR3 totals 14 residues. CDR3: CASSLTRGNTEAFL. CDR3 sequence (DNA): TGCGCCAGCAGCCTGACCAGGGGGAACACTGAAGCTTTCCTT.

This clonotype was recorded at least ten times. V and J are TRBV18 and TRBJ2-5, with no clear D. Germline loops: CDR1 KGHSH, CDR2 LQKENI. V was clipped by 1 base and J by 3 bases, with 9 bases between them. CDR3 length: 14 amino acids. The CDR3 spells CASSPQRVKETQYF. In DNA form, the CDR3 reads TGTGCCAGCTCACCACAAAGAGTCAAAGAGACCCAGTACTTC.

The chain recombines TRBV6-6 with TRBJ1-3; TRBD1 matches at 10 bases. The germline gives CDR1 MNHNY, CDR2 SVGAGI (reference sequence). This CDR3 spans 17 amino acids. Unmatched junction bases numbered 12, after V lost 6 bases and J lost 4 bases. CDR3 amino acids: CASSFPTGTGAGNTIYF. CDR3 DNA sequence: TGTGCCAGCAGCTTTCCAACCGGGACAGGGGCCGGAAACACCATATATTTT.

This clonotype was seen ten or more times. The chain carries TRBV5-6 and TRBJ1-5; TRBD1 agrees at 7 bases. The V segment lost 0 bases and the J segment 7 bases; nucleotides outside the gene matches: 4. Germline V gives CDR1 SGHDT, CDR2 YYEEEE. The CDR3 is 14 amino acids. The CDR3 region is CASSLVGTEQPQHF. CDR3 DNA sequence: TGTGCCAGCAGCTTGGTTGGGACAGAACAGCCCCAGCATTTT.

This clonotype was seen at least ten times. V gene TRBV29-1 combines with J gene TRBJ2-1; 10 bases line up with TRBD2. The ends lost 3 bases at V and 0 bases at J; junction bases unmatched: 5. CDR3 size: 16 residues. CDR1 is SQVTM and CDR2 is ANQGSEA in the germline V gene. CDR3: CSVDSSGGTSYNEQFF. CDR3 DNA: TGCAGCGTTGATAGTAGCGGGGGGACCTCCTACAATGAGCAGTTCTTC.

On this clonotype itself: This may stem from a read error, because a much larger clone lies one nucleotide away. The chain has TRBV7-2 and TRBJ1-4; D gene uncertain. Trimming removed 4 bases from V and 5 bases from J, with 14 bases in between. Per germline, CDR1 SGHTA and CDR2 FQGNSA. This CDR3 has 15 amino acids. The CDR3 sequence is CASSSRGLTNEKLFF. In nucleotides, the CDR3 is TGTGCCAGCAGCTCCCGGGGTCTAACCAATGAAAAACTGTTTTTT.

This clonotype was seen a few times. Sequence at one end of the junction differs from germline and may be a read error. The DNA of the CDR3 is TGCAGTGCTAGTAGAGCGGGGCAGTCCTACAATGGGCAGTTCTTC. This translates into CSASRAGQSYNGQFF. V gene TRBV20-1 combines with J gene TRBJ2-1; 7 bases match TRBD2. Germline V CDR1 and CDR2: DFQATT, SNEGSKA (reference sequence). There are 15 residues in the CDR3.

On this clonotype itself: A read error is possible here, since a much larger clone lies one base away. This sequence joins TRBV28 and TRBJ2-2; no clear D gene. The CDR3 covers 16 residues. V shed 1 base and J shed 7 bases, with 16 bases lying between them. Per the germline V gene, CDR1 is MDHEN and CDR2 is SYDVKM. The CDR3 nucleotides read TGTGCCAGCAGTTTATTCAGAGGCCAAGGGATCGGGGAGCTGTTTTTT. Its protein product is CASSLFRGQGIGELFF.

The table lists this clonotype with many counts. The junction differs from germline at one of its ends, possibly a read error. The chain uses TRBV9 and TRBJ1-4, with D tentatively TRBD1 (5 bases). CDR3 length: 15 residues. Germline V gene sequence: CDR1 SGDLS, CDR2 YYNGEE. The CDR3 DNA sequence: TGTGCCAGCAGCGAGGGGACTTCAACTAAAGAAAAACTGTTTTTT. This sequence encodes CASSEGTSTKEKLFF.

Turning to this clonotype: A read error may explain this, as a much larger clone is one base away. The chain is built from TRBV7-2 and TRBJ1-2; possibly TRBD1 for D (5 bases). This CDR3 has 13 amino acids. Germline values: CDR1 SGHTA, CDR2 FQGNSA. CDR3 coding DNA: TGTGCCAGCAACGAGCCCAATGGTCGGGGCTACGCCTTC. Residues: CASNEPNGRGYAF.

This clonotype was recorded many times. The gene calls are TRBV3-1 and TRBJ2-5, with D possibly matching TRBD2 (5 bases). There are 14 residues in the CDR3. The V gene lost 2 bases and the J gene lost 1 base, with 8 bases spanning the gap. CDR1 is LGHDT and CDR2 is YNNKEL in the germline V gene (reference sequence). CDR3 sequence: CASSQSAGQETQYF. For the CDR3, the DNA is TGTGCCAGCAGCCAATCGGCGGGCCAAGAGACCCAGTACTTC.

The chain uses TRBV10-2 and TRBJ2-5; 7 nucleotides agree with TRBD1. The CDR3 runs to 13 residues. Germline CDR1 and CDR2: WSHSY and SAAADI. With 5 bases clipped from V and 5 bases from J, the junction kept 5 bases outside the gene matches. CDR3 amino acids: CASSRQGGETQYF. CDR3 sequence (DNA): TGCGCCAGCAGTCGACAGGGTGGGGAGACCCAGTACTTC.

This clonotype was detected many times. This sequence joins TRBV29-1 and TRBJ1-1, with D unresolved. Germline loops: CDR1 SQVTM, CDR2 ANQGSEA. CDR3 length equals 12 residues. V lost 5 bases and J lost 1, with 8 bases in between. The CDR3 DNA reads as TGCAGCGTTTCCGATAGGAACACTGAAGCTTTCTTT. Its translation: CSVSDRNTEAFF.

This clonotype came up many times. The chain has TRBV4-1 and TRBJ1-4, with 7 bases lining up with TRBD1. The CDR3 contains 13 residues. Germline values: CDR1 MGHRA, CDR2 YSYEKL. With V trimmed by 5 bases and J by 8 bases, 5 bases remained unmatched. The CDR3 nucleotides read TGCGCCAGCAGCGGGCCGACAGGGGAAAAACTGTTTTTT. Its translation is CASSGPTGEKLFF.

This clonotype was detected many times. The rearrangement links TRBV7-8 to TRBJ2-4; tentatively, D is TRBD1 (5 bases). Per the germline V gene, CDR1 is SGHVS and CDR2 is FQNEAQ. V lost 5 bases and J 2 bases, leaving 16 bases between the germline ends. The CDR3 covers 16 residues. The chain's CDR3 is CASSPDRFLTKNIQYF. For the CDR3, the DNA is TGTGCCAGCAGCCCCGACAGATTCCTAACCAAAAACATTCAGTACTTC. The full variable domain, rest sourced from reference TRBV7-8 and TRBJ2-4, is GAGVSQSPRYKVAKRGQDVALRCDPISGHVSLFWYQQALGQGPEFLTYFQNEAQLDKSGLPSDRFFAERPEGSVSTLKIQRTQQEDSAVYLCASSPDRFLTKNIQYFGAGTRLSVL.